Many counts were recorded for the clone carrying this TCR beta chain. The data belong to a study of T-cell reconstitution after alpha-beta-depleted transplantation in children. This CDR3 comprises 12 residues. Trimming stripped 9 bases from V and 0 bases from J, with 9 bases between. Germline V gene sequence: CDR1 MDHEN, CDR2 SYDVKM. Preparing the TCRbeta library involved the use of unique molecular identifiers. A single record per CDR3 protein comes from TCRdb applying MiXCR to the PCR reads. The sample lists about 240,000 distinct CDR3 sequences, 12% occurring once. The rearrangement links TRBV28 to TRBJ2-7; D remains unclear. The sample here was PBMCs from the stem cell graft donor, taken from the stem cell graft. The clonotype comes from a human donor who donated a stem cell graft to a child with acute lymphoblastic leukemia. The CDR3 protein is CASHRSSYEQYF. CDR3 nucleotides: TGTGCCAGTCATAGGAGCTCCTACGAGCAGTACTTC.